This is a list of T cell receptor beta chains from one sample in a study of CD8+CD57+ T cells in acquired aplastic anemia. From the reads, TCRdb called clonotypes with MiXCR, one entry per CDR3 protein. The profile shows some 180,000 distinct CDR3 sequences, roughly 65% of them singletons. The specimen was sorted CD4+, CD8+, or CD8+CD57+ T cells (not recorded which) from PBMCs. Receptors originate from a human donor with aplastic anemia. Each CDR3 is given with its conserved first and last residue. Each record gives: V gene, clone size, J gene, D gene, CDR3 DNA, CDR3 protein. The D gene is left open where the match is weak. Clone size is stated in some rows and not others, as once, few, many or a class when expanded.

TRBV15,once,TRBJ2-1,-,TGTGCCACCAGCAGGTTGAACAATGAGCAGTTCTTC,CATSRLNNEQFF
TRBV15,-,TRBJ2-3,-,TGTGCCACCCGCAGGGGTAGCACAGATACGCAGTATTTT,CATRRGSTDTQYF
TRBV6-4,-,TRBJ2-7,-,TGTGCCAGCAGTTACAGTGGAGGGTTCTACGAGCAGTACTTC,CASSYSGGFYEQYF
TRBV7-8,few,TRBJ2-1,TRBD2,TGTGCCAGCAGCTTAGCGGCTAGCGGCAATGAGCAGTTCTTC,CASSLAASGNEQFF
TRBV12-3/TRBV12-4,-,TRBJ2-7,-,TGTGCCAGCAGTGTCTCGCTGAGCAAAAGCTCCTACGAGCAGTACTTC,CASSVSLSKSSYEQYF
TRBV19,few,TRBJ1-3,-,TGTGCCAGCCGCCCCGCGCCCGTGGACACCATATATTTT,CASRPAPVDTIYF
TRBV4-1,many,TRBJ1-1,-,TGCGCCAGCAGCCAAGAACACAGGTCAGGGATTGAAGCTTTCTTT,CASSQEHRSGIEAFF
TRBV20-1,-,TRBJ2-2,-,TGCAGTGCTAGAGATCGGGGAGGTCCTAGGGGGGAGCTGTTTTTT,CSARDRGGPRGELFF
TRBV5-1,-,TRBJ2-3,TRBD2,TGCGCCAGCAGCAGGACTAGCATCGATACGCAGTATTTT,CASSRTSIDTQYF
TRBV5-1,-,TRBJ1-1,-,TGCGCCAGCAGCTTGACAAAAACTTCTGAAGCTTTCTTT,CASSLTKTSEAFF
TRBV6-4,-,TRBJ2-6,TRBD1,TGTGCCAGCAGTGAACGGACAGGGGTCGGGGCCAACGTTCTGACTTTC,CASSERTGVGANVLTF